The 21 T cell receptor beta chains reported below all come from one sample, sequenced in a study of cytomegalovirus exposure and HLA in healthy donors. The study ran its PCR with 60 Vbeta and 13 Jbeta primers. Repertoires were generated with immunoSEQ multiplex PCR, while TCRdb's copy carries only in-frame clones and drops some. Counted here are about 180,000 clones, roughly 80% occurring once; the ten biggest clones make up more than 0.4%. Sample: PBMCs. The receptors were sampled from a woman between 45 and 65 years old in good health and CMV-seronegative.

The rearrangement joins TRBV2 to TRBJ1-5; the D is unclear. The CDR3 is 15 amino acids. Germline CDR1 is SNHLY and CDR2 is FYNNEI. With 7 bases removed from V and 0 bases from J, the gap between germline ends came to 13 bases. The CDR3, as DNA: TGTGCCAGCACCGAGGGAGTGTATAGCAATCAGCCCCAGCATTTT. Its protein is CASTEGVYSNQPQHF.

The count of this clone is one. CDR3 nucleotide sequence: TGTGCCAGCAGCTTGACAGGGGACTCCTACGAGCAGTACTTC. Translating gives CASSLTGDSYEQYF. V gene TRBV28 combines with J gene TRBJ2-7, with 8 bases aligning to TRBD1. The V gene end was trimmed by 6 bases and the J gene end by 0 bases; junction bases not matched to a gene: 4. CDR1 is MDHEN, CDR2 SYDVKM, per germline. This CDR3 region has 14 residues.

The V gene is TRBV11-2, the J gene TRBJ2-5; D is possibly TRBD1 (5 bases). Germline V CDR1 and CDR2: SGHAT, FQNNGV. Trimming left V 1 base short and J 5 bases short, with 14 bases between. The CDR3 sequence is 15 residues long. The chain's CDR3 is CASSLVRQGLETQYF. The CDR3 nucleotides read TGTGCCAGCAGCTTAGTCCGTCAGGGTTTGGAGACCCAGTACTTC.

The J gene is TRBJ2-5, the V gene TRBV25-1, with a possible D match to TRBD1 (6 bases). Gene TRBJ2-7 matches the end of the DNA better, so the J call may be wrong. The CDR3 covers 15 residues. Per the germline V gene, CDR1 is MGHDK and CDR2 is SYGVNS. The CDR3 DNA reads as TGTGCCAGCAGTGGCCACAAGGGGGTTTTGTACGAGCAGTACTTC. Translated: CASSGHKGVLYEQYF.

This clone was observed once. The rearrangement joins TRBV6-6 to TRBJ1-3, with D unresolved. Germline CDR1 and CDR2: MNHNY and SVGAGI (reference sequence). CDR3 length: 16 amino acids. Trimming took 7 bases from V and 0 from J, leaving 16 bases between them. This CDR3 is CASKDMYGISGNTIYF. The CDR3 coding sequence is TGTGCCAGCAAAGATATGTACGGGATCTCTGGAAACACCATATATTTT.

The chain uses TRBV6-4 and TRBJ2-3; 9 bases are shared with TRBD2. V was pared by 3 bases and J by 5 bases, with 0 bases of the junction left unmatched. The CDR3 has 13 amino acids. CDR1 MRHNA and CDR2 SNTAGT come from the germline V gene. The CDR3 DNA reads TGTGCCAGCAGTGAGCGGGAGGGAGATACGCAGTATTTT. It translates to CASSEREGDTQYF.

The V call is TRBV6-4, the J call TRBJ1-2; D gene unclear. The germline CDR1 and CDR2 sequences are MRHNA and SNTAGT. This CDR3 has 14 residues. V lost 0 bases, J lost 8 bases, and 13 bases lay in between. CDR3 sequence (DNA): TGTGCCAGCAGTGACTCGCGAGGGAACCGCGGCTACACCTTC. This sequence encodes CASSDSRGNRGYTF.

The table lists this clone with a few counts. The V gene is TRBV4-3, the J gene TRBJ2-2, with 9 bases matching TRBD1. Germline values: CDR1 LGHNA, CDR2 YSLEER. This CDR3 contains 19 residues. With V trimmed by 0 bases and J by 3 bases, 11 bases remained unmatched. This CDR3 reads CASSQERRQGGRDTGELFF. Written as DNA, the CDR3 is TGCGCCAGCAGCCAAGAGCGCCGACAGGGGGGTAGGGACACCGGGGAGCTGTTTTTT.

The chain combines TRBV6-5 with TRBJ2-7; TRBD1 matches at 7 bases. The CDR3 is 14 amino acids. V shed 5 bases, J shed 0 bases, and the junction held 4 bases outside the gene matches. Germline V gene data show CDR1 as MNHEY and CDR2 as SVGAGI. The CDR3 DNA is TGTGCCAGCAGTGGGACAGCGCGCTCCTACGAGCAGTACTTC. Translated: CASSGTARSYEQYF.

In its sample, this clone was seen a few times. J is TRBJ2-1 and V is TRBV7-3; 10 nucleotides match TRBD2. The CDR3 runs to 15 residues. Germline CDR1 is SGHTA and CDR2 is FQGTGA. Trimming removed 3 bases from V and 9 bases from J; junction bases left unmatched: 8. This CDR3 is CASSFGLAGDTEQFF. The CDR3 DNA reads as TGTGCCAGCAGCTTTGGTCTAGCGGGAGATACTGAGCAGTTCTTC.

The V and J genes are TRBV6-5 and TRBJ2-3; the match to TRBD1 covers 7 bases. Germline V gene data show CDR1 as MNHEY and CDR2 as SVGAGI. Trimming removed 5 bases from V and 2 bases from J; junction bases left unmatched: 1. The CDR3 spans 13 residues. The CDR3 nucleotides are TGTGCCAGCAGTGACAGGGTCACAGATACGCAGTATTTT. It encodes CASSDRVTDTQYF.

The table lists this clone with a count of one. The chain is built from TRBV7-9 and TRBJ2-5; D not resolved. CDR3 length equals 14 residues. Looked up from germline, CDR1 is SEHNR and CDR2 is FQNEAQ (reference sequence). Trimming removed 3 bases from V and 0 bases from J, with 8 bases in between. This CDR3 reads CASSFRRDQETQYF. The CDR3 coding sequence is TGTGCCAGCAGCTTTCGACGGGACCAAGAGACCCAGTACTTC.

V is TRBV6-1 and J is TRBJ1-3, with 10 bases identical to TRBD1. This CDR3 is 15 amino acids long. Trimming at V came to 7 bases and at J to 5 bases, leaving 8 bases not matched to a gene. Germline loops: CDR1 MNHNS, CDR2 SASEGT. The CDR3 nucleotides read TGTGCCAGCAACCGCCGGGGACAGGGGAGAAACACCATATATTTT. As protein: CASNRRGQGRNTIYF.

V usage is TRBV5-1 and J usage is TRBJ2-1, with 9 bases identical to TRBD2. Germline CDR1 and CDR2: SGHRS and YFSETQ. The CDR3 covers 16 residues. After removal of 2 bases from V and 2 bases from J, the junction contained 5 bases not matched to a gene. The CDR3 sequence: CASSLASGATYNEQFF. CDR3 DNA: TGCGCCAGCAGCTTAGCTAGCGGGGCCACCTACAATGAGCAGTTCTTC.

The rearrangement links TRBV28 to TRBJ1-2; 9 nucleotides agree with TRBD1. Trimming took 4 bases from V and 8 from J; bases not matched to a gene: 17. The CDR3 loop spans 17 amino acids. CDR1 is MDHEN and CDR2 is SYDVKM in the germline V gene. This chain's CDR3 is CASSSLISRTGVGGYTF. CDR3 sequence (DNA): TGTGCCAGCAGTTCCCTAATCTCCCGGACAGGGGTGGGAGGCTACACCTTC.

The CDR3 spells CATSRGNSFSYEQYF. The CDR3 bases are TGTGCCACCAGCAGAGGCAACAGCTTCTCCTACGAGCAGTACTTC. This rearrangement joins TRBV15 to TRBJ2-7, with D uncertain. The CDR3 is made up of 15 amino acids. The germline gives CDR1 LNHNV, CDR2 YYDKDF (reference sequence). V was trimmed by 1 base and J by 0 bases, leaving 10 bases between them.

CDR3 residues: CASSLVLAGGRKTQYF. The CDR3 nucleotides read TGTGCCAGCAGCTTAGTCCTGGCGGGGGGGCGAAAGACCCAGTACTTC. This rearrangement joins TRBV7-9 to TRBJ2-5; 9 bases fit TRBD2. Per germline, CDR1 SEHNR and CDR2 FQNEAQ (reference sequence). This CDR3 spans 16 amino acids. V was clipped by 1 base and J by 6 bases; unmatched bases: 9.

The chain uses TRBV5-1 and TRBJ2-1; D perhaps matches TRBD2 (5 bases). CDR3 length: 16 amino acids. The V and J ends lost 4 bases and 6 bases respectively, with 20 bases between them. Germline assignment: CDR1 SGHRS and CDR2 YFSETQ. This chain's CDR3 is CASSRSSGLIGNEQFF. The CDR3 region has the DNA TGCGCCAGCAGCAGGTCCTCGGGGTTAATTGGCAATGAGCAGTTCTTC. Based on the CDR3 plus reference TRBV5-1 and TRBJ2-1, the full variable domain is KAGVTQTPRYLIKTRGQQVTLSCSPISGHRSVSWYQQTPGQGLQFLFEYFSETQRNKGNFPGRFSGRQFSNSRSEMNVSTLELGDSALYLCASSRSSGLIGNEQFFGPGTRLTVL.

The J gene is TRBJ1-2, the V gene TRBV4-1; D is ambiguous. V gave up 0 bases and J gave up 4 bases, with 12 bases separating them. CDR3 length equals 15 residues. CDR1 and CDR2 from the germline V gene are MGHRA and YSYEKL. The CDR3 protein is CASSQEKEAGYGYTF. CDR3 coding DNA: TGCGCCAGCAGCCAAGAAAAGGAGGCCGGCTATGGCTACACCTTC.

The CDR3 spells CASSPGEGEQYF. The CDR3 nucleotides read TGTGCCAGCAGCCCGGGGGAGGGCGAGCAGTACTTC. The chain has TRBV5-6 and TRBJ2-7; 7 nucleotides line up with TRBD2. The CDR3 runs 12 residues. The junction had 4 bases not matched to a gene; V was cut back by 4 bases and J by 6 bases. CDR1 and CDR2 (germline): SGHDT, YYEEEE.

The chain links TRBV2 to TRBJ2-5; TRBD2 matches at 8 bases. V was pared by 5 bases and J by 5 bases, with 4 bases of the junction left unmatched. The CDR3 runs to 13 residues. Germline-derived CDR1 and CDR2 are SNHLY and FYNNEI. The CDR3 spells CASSYSGMETQYF. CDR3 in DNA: TGTGCCAGCAGTTATAGCGGGATGGAGACCCAGTACTTC.